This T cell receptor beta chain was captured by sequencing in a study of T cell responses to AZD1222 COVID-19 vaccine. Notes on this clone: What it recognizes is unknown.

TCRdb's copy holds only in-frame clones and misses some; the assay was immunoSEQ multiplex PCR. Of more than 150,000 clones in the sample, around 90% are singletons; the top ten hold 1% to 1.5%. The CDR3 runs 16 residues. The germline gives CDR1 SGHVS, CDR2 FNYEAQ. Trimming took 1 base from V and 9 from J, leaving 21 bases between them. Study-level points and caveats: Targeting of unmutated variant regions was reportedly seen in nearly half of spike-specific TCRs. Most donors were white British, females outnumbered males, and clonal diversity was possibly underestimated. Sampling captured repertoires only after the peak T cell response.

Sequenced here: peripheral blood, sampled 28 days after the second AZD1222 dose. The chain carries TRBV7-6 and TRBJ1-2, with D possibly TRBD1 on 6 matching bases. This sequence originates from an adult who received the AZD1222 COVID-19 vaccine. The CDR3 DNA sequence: TGTGCCAGCAGCTTAGGAGGGGCAGGGGAAGGGATGAGCTACACCTTC. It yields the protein CASSLGGAGEGMSYTF.